This entry lists 29 T cell receptor beta chains sequenced from one sample in a study of T-cell memory formation after mild COVID-19. TCRdb recomputed calls from the 5' RACE reads with MiXCR, one row per CDR3 protein. The sample has 310,000 or so distinct CDR3 sequences, less than 20% seen once; the top ten hold more than 20%. The sample was PBMCs or a T cell subset sorted from them (not recorded which). All receptors come from a man between 18 and 35 years old who had mild COVID-19 (a few samples of this study predate the infection). Cell type and time point are not known.

The V and J genes are TRBV2 and TRBJ2-2; possibly TRBD2 for D (6 bases). Germline assignment: CDR1 SNHLY and CDR2 FYNNEI. V gave up 7 bases and J gave up 7 bases, with 16 bases separating them. The CDR3 covers 14 residues. The CDR3 nucleotides are TGTGCCAGCACCAAGGGACTGGAGTACGGGGAGCTGTTTTTT. Translation gives CASTKGLEYGELFF.

The rearrangement links TRBV20-1 to TRBJ1-5; D gene unclear. Trimming took off 1 base at V and 6 bases at J, with 16 bases between the two ends. CDR3 size: 15 residues. Germline CDR1 is DFQATT and CDR2 is SNEGSKA (reference sequence). CDR3 in amino acids: CSARVVGRESQPQHF. The CDR3 nucleotides read TGCAGTGCTAGAGTAGTCGGGCGGGAAAGTCAGCCCCAGCATTTT.

This clonotype was counted ten times or more. The chain combines TRBV7-2 with TRBJ2-7; 9 bases align to TRBD2. The CDR3 consists of 18 residues. Germline V CDR1 and CDR2: SGHTA, FQGNSA. Germline trimming cut 5 bases from V and 2 bases from J; bases unmatched to any gene: 16. CDR3 nucleotide sequence: TGTGCCAGCAGCCCCCAGGGTTTGGGCGGGGGGGCCCCCTACGAGCAGTACTTC. This sequence encodes CASSPQGLGGGAPYEQYF.

The J gene is TRBJ1-1, the V gene TRBV5-1; the D is unclear. Germline values: CDR1 SGHRS, CDR2 YFSETQ. Trimming stripped 4 bases from V and 5 bases from J, with 15 bases between. The CDR3 length is 14 residues. The CDR3 DNA reads as TGCGCCAGCAGCCCGGATGGCTATGGGACTGAAGCTTTCTTT. It is translated as CASSPDGYGTEAFF. Full variable domain (outside the CDR3, taken from reference TRBV5-1 and TRBJ1-1): KAGVTQTPRYLIKTRGQQVTLSCSPISGHRSVSWYQQTPGQGLQFLFEYFSETQRNKGNFPGRFSGRQFSNSRSEMNVSTLELGDSALYLCASSPDGYGTEAFFGQGTRLTVV.

This clonotype came up a few times. The chain couples TRBV20-1 to TRBJ2-1; 7 bases are a match to TRBD2. V lost 5 bases, J lost 1 base, and 8 bases stayed unmatched. There are 15 residues in the CDR3. Germline loops: CDR1 DFQATT, CDR2 SNEGSKA (reference sequence). The CDR3 DNA reads as TGCAGTGCTGGCGCGGGGAGGGGATCCTACAATGAGCAGTTCTTC. Amino acid sequence: CSAGAGRGSYNEQFF.

The chain carries TRBV18 and TRBJ1-3; D is ambiguous. Germline V gene sequence: CDR1 KGHSH, CDR2 LQKENI. The CDR3 sequence is 17 residues long. Trimming cost V 2 bases and J 1 base, with 15 bases left between them. The CDR3 spells CASSPRPLITSGNTIYF. Here the CDR3 DNA reads TGTGCCAGCTCACCAAGGCCCTTGATCACTTCTGGAAACACCATATATTTT.

V gene TRBV6-2 or TRBV6-3 combines with J gene TRBJ1-5; no clear D. CDR1 is MNHEY and CDR2 is SVGEGT in the germline V gene. The CDR3 contains 13 residues. The V end was cut by 7 bases, the J end by 7 bases, with 14 bases between. The CDR3 region is CASTIGGQQPQHF. The CDR3 DNA is TGTGCCAGCACCATTGGTGGGCAACAGCCCCAGCATTTT.

This clonotype has a count of ten or more. V and J are TRBV6-6 and TRBJ2-4; 11 bases map to TRBD1. Germline V gene lookup returns CDR1 MNHNY and CDR2 SVGAGI (reference sequence). Trimming took 3 bases from V and 2 from J; bases not matched to a gene: 9. The length of the CDR3 is 18 residues. CDR3 nucleotide sequence: TGTGCCAGCAGTTATCGGGACAGGGGGTCCGGGACCAAAAACATTCAGTACTTC. As protein: CASSYRDRGSGTKNIQYF.

The chain links TRBV9 to TRBJ2-5, with TRBD2 matching over 7 bases. The CDR3 covers 14 residues. V lost 4 bases and J lost 4; bases outside the gene matches: 7. Per germline, CDR1 SGDLS and CDR2 YYNGEE. CDR3 amino acids: CASSSTSLSETQYF. CDR3 sequence (DNA): TGTGCCAGCAGCTCGACTAGCCTTTCAGAGACCCAGTACTTC.

Only a few counts were recorded for this clonotype. The chain links TRBV7-3 to TRBJ1-1; D is uncertain. CDR1 and CDR2 from the germline V gene are SGHTA and FQGTGA. This CDR3 contains 17 residues. V was trimmed by 7 bases and J by 0 bases, leaving 21 bases between them. The CDR3 nucleotides are TGTGCCAGCACCAATAGTGCTCTAGAGGGTATGAACACTGAAGCTTTCTTT. It is translated as CASTNSALEGMNTEAFF. Variable domain in full (rest from reference TRBV7-3 and TRBJ1-1): GAGVSQTPSNKVTEKGKYVELRCDPISGHTALYWYRQSLGQGPEFLIYFQGTGAADDSGLPNDRFFAVRPEGSVSTLKIQRTERGDSAVYLCASTNSALEGMNTEAFFGQGTRLTVV.

This clonotype was seen only a few times. The rearrangement uses TRBV5-1 and TRBJ2-5; D may match TRBD1 or TRBD2 (5 bases each). This CDR3 comprises 14 residues. V lost 4 bases and J lost 5, with 15 bases in between. The germline V gene encodes CDR1 SGHRS and CDR2 YFSETQ. In nucleotides, the CDR3 is TGCGCCAGCAGCCAGGGACCCTCCGATGAGACCCAGTACTTC. It yields the protein CASSQGPSDETQYF.

The chain couples TRBV4-3 to TRBJ1-2; D might be TRBD1 (5 bases). V lost 3 bases to trimming and J lost 4 bases, with 15 bases between them. CDR1 is LGHNA and CDR2 is YSLEER in the germline V gene. This CDR3 is built from 15 residues. Here the CDR3 DNA reads TGCGCCAGCAGCCAGACGGTAGGGGTCCCCTATGGCTACACCTTC. Protein product: CASSQTVGVPYGYTF.

This sequence joins TRBV10-2 and TRBJ1-4; unclear D gene. CDR3 length equals 11 residues. The germline V gene encodes CDR1 WSHSY and CDR2 SAAADI. V lost 7 bases and J lost 8, with 8 bases in between. The CDR3 protein is CASTPGEKLFF. CDR3 sequence (DNA): TGCGCCAGCACGCCGGGAGAAAAACTGTTTTTT.

This clonotype showed up just a few times. The chain links TRBV12-3 or TRBV12-4 to TRBJ1-2; D is ambiguous. Trimming took 6 bases from V and 8 from J, leaving 13 bases between them. The CDR3 covers 12 residues. DNA of the CDR3: TGTGCCAGCAGGTTCAAGGGCGGAGGCTACACCTTC. It is translated as CASRFKGGGYTF.

This clonotype was observed a handful of times. The chain joins TRBV6-1 to TRBJ2-7; TRBD1 is a possible D gene (6 bases). Trimming removed 5 bases at V and 2 bases at J, with 19 bases between. Germline values: CDR1 MNHNS, CDR2 SASEGT. This CDR3 contains 16 residues. The CDR3 nucleotides are TGTGCCAGCAGTCCCCCGACCGGGACAACTCCCTACGAGCAGTACTTC. Amino acids: CASSPPTGTTPYEQYF.

This clonotype showed up many times. This chain uses TRBV7-2 with TRBJ2-1, with 9 bases aligning to TRBD1. CDR3 length: 15 residues. The trim removed 5 bases at V and 3 bases at J, leaving 5 bases unmatched. CDR1 and CDR2 from the germline V gene are SGHTA and FQGNSA. This CDR3 reads CASSQTGGYYNEQFF. The CDR3 DNA is TGTGCCAGCAGCCAGACAGGGGGGTACTACAATGAGCAGTTCTTC.

This clonotype occurred a few times. This chain uses TRBV3-1 with TRBJ2-5; 7 positions match TRBD2. With V trimmed by 6 bases and J by 2 bases, 9 bases remained unmatched. Germline V gives CDR1 LGHDT, CDR2 YNNKEL (reference sequence). This CDR3 is 15 amino acids long. CDR3 loop: CASRRGAGQQETQYF. The DNA of the CDR3 is TGTGCCAGCAGAAGGGGAGCGGGGCAACAAGAGACCCAGTACTTC.

This clonotype turned up a few times. The CDR3, as DNA: TGTGCCAGCAGCCCCTACGCGGGGCTCACAGATACGCAGTATTTT. This translates into CASSPYAGLTDTQYF. This chain connects TRBV7-3 to TRBJ2-3; TRBD2 is a possible D gene (6 bases). The germline V and J ends were trimmed by 5 bases and 2 bases, with 14 bases remaining between them. The CDR3 has 15 amino acids. Looked up from germline, CDR1 is SGHTA and CDR2 is FQGTGA.

This clonotype was counted a few times. The chain is built from TRBV16 and TRBJ1-1; 7 positions match TRBD1. CDR1 is KGHSY and CDR2 is FQNENV in the germline V gene. The CDR3 runs 16 residues. The J segment lost 0 bases and the V segment lost 2 bases, leaving 6 bases of the junction unmatched. CDR3 sequence: CASSQIRTGLNTEAFF. The CDR3 DNA reads as TGTGCCAGCAGCCAAATCCGGACAGGCTTGAACACTGAAGCTTTCTTT.

This clonotype was observed at least ten times. This chain links TRBV29-1 with TRBJ1-4, with no clear D. Germline assignment: CDR1 SQVTM and CDR2 ANQGSEA. CDR3 length equals 11 residues. Trimming cost V 6 bases and J 8 bases, with 10 bases left between them. In nucleotides, the CDR3 is TGCAGCGTCCACGTAGGCGAAAAACTGTTTTTT. Translated, it gives CSVHVGEKLFF.

The chain couples TRBV6-1 to TRBJ2-2, with TRBD2 matching 9 bases. The length of the CDR3 is 14 residues. The germline CDR1 and CDR2 sequences are MNHNS and SASEGT. Trimming cost V 5 bases and J 7 bases; bases outside gene matches: 5. CDR3 loop: CASSWTSAGGELFF. The CDR3 nucleotides are TGTGCCAGCAGTTGGACTAGCGCGGGCGGGGAGCTGTTTTTT.

Only a few counts were recorded for this clonotype. This sequence joins TRBV4-1 and TRBJ2-3; TRBD2 is a possible D gene (5 bases). Looked up from germline, CDR1 is MGHRA and CDR2 is YSYEKL. V lost 2 bases, J lost 5 bases, and 17 bases lay in between. This CDR3 has 16 residues. The CDR3 protein is CASSQRGTGGQDTQYF. As DNA, the CDR3 is TGCGCCAGCAGCCAACGGGGTACCGGCGGCCAAGATACGCAGTATTTT.

This clonotype showed up just a few times. The genes are TRBV20-1 and TRBJ2-7; D perhaps matches TRBD1 (5 bases). Trimming shortened V by 1 base and J by 0 bases, and 10 bases separated the two germline ends. The CDR3 covers 14 residues. Per the germline V gene, CDR1 is DFQATT and CDR2 is SNEGSKA (reference sequence). The chain's CDR3 is CSARAFDSSYEQYV. The DNA of the CDR3 is TGCAGTGCTAGAGCCTTCGACAGCTCCTACGAGCAGTACGTC.

This clonotype has ten or more counts. J is TRBJ2-7 and V is TRBV29-1; the match to TRBD1 covers 8 bases. The germline V gene has CDR1 SQVTM and CDR2 ANQGSEA. The CDR3 runs to 15 residues. Trimming took 0 bases from V and 1 from J; bases not matched to a gene: 5. The CDR3 here is CSVEDPGGASYEQYF. The CDR3 coding sequence is TGCAGCGTTGAAGATCCAGGGGGCGCGTCCTACGAGCAGTACTTC.

This clonotype has a handful of counts. The conserved closing phenylalanine or tryptophan is absent in this CDR3, likely reflecting a read error. The DNA is omitted, as the CDR3 cannot be located on it reliably, and the CDR3 follows TCRdb's listing. The genes are TRBV7-9 and TRBJ1-3; the table's D call, TRBD1, has no DNA check behind it. Germline-derived CDR1 and CDR2 are SEHNR and FQNEAQ (reference sequence). The CDR3 spans 13 residues, counting both ends. CDR3 region: CASSPPVGAPIIC.

The CDR3 DNA follows: TGCGCCAGCAGCCAGGAGGGACAGGGGCTAGGCGAGCAGTACTTC. It yields the protein CASSQEGQGLGEQYF. The V and J genes are TRBV4-1 and TRBJ2-7, with TRBD1 identical over 10 bases. Germline CDR1 is MGHRA and CDR2 is YSYEKL. This CDR3 region has 15 residues. V lost 3 bases to trimming and J lost 6 bases; unmatched junction nucleotides: 8.

This chain links TRBV25-1 with TRBJ1-2; D is unresolved. V was trimmed by 3 bases and J by 0 bases, leaving 11 bases between them. Germline loops: CDR1 MGHDK, CDR2 SYGVNS. The CDR3 has 15 amino acids. CDR3 nucleotides: TGTGCCAGCAGTGAGGTATGGGGTACTAACTATGGCTACACCTTC. This sequence encodes CASSEVWGTNYGYTF.

There are a few counts of this clonotype. The chain is built from TRBV5-1 and TRBJ1-4, with D possibly TRBD1 on 5 matching bases. V lost 2 bases, J lost 4 bases, and 9 bases lay in between. CDR3 length equals 14 residues. The germline V gene encodes CDR1 SGHRS and CDR2 YFSETQ. The CDR3 coding sequence is TGCGCCAGCAGCTTAGACAGCCGTAATGAAAAACTGTTTTTT. Its protein is CASSLDSRNEKLFF.

Here the CDR3 reads CASSLARVSNGYTF. CDR3 DNA sequence: TGTGCCAGCAGCTTAGCGAGGGTTTCGAATGGCTACACCTTC. The chain joins TRBV7-2 to TRBJ1-2; D is uncertain. Germline assignment: CDR1 SGHTA and CDR2 FQGNSA. The length of the CDR3 is 14 residues. The V and J ends lost 0 bases and 6 bases respectively, with 11 bases between them.